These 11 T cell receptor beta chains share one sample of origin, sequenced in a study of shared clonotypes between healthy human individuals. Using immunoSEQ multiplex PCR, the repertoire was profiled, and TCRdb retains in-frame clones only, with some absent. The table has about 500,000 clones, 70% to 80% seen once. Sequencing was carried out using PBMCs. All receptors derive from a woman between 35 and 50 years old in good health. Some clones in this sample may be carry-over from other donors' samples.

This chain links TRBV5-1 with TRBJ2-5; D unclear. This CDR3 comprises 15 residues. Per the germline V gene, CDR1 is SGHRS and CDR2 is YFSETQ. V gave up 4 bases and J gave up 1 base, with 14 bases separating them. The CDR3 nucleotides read TGCGCCAGCAGCCGAGGTGGCGGAGTCCAAGAGACCCAGTACTTC. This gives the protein CASSRGGGVQETQYF.

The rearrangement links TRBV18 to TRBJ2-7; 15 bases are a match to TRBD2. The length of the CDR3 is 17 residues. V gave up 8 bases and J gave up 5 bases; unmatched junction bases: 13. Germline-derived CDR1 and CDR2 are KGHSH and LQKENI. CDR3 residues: CASPPGTSGRLWDEQYF. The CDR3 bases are TGTGCCAGCCCCCCAGGGACTAGCGGGAGGCTTTGGGACGAGCAGTACTTC.

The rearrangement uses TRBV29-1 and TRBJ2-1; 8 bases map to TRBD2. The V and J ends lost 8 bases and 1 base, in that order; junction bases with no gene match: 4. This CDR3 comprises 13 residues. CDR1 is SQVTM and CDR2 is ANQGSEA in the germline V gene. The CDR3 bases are TGCAGCCTCGGGGGGGAGTCCTACAATGAGCAGTTCTTC. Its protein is CSLGGESYNEQFF.

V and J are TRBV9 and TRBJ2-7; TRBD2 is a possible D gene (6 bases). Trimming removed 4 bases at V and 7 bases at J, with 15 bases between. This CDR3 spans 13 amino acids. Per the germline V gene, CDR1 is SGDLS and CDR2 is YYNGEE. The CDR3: CASSPGTAGEQYF. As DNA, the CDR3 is TGTGCCAGCAGCCCCGGGACTGCGGGTGAGCAGTACTTC.

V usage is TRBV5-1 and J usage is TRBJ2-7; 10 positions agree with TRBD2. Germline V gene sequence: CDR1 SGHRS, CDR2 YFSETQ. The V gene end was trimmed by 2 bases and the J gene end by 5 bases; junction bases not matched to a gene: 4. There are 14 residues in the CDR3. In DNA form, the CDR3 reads TGCGCCAGCAGCTTAGCGGGAGGGCCCCACGAGCAGTACTTC. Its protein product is CASSLAGGPHEQYF.

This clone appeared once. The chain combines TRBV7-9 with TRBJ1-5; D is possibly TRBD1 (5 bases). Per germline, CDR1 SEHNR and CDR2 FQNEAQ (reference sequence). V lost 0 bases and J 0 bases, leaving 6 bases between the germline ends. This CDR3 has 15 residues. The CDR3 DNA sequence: TGTGCCAGCAGCTTAGCAGGGGATAGCAATCAGCCCCAGCATTTT. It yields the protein CASSLAGDSNQPQHF.

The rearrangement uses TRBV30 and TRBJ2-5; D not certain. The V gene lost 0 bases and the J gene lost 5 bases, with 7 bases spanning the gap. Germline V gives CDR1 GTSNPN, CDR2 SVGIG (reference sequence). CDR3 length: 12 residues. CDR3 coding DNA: TGTGCCTGGAGTGTCATGAGGGAGACCCAGTACTTC. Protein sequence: CAWSVMRETQYF. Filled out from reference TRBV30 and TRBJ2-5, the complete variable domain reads SQTIHQWPATLVQPVGSPLSLECTVEGTSNPNLYWYRQAAGRGLQLLFYSVGIGQISSEVPQNLSASRPQDRQFILSSKKLLLSDSGFYLCAWSVMRETQYFGPGTRLLVL.

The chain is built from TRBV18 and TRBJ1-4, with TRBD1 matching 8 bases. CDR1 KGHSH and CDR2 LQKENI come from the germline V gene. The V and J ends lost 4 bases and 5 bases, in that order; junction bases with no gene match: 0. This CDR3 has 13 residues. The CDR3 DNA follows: TGTGCCAGCTCACGACAGGGGAATGAAAAACTGTTTTTT. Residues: CASSRQGNEKLFF.

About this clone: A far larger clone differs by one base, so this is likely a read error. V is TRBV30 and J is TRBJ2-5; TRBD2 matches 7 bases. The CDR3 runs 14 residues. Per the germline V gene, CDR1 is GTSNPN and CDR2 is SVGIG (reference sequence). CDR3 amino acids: CAWSVPGGVEIQYF. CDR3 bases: TGTGCCTGGAGTGTACCGGGGGGAGTTGAGATCCAGTACTTC. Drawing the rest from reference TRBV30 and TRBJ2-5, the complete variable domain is SQTIHQWPATLVQPVGSPLSLECTVEGTSNPNLYWYRQAAGRGLQLLFYSVGIGQISSEVPQNLSASRPQDRQFILSSKKLLLSDSGFYLCAWSVPGGVEIQYFGPGTRLLVL.

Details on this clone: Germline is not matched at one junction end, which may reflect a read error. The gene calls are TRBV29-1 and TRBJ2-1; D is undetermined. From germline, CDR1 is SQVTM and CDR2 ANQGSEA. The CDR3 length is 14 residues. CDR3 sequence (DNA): TGCAGCGTTGAAGATGTCCCTCCCCCCAATGAGCGGTTCTTC. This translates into CSVEDVPPPNERFF.

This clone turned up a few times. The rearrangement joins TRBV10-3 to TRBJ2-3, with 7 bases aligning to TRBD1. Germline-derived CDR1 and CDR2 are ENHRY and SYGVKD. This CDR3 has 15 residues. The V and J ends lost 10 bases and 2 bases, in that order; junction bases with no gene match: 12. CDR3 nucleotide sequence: TGTGCCACCAGGTCCGGGACAGTGAACACAGATACGCAGTATTTT. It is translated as CATRSGTVNTDTQYF.